The entry that follows covers one TCR beta chain sequence. Its antigen remains unidentified. This sample was taken from a study of chemoradiotherapy in HPV16-positive cancers. Overall study: Candidate HPV-specific clones and shared TCR motifs came from two HPV16-positive patients. Study-level results: Candidate HPV-specific clones and E7-related TCR motifs grew in tumor during treatment.

The V end lost 0 bases, the J end lost 4 bases, and 8 bases lay between the germline ends. Germline loops: CDR1 SGHRS, CDR2 YFSETQ. This CDR3 has 15 amino acids. Samples were taken several times over chemoradiotherapy. Profiling relied on immunoSEQ multiplex PCR, and the TCRdb table lists in-frame clones only, not all of them. The sample carries roughly 12,000 clones, approximately 79% recorded once. Specimen collection occurred from a patient who underwent chemoradiotherapy. This chain links TRBV5-1 with TRBJ2-6, with a possible D match to TRBD1 (5 bases). This clonotype originated in a human donor with HPV-associated anogenital cancer. The CDR3 DNA reads TGCGCCAGCAGCTTGGAAGGGGCCGGGGCCAACGTCCTGACTTTC. Encoded protein: CASSLEGAGANVLTF. Filled out from reference TRBV5-1 and TRBJ2-6, the complete variable domain reads KAGVTQTPRYLIKTRGQQVTLSCSPISGHRSVSWYQQTPGQGLQFLFEYFSETQRNKGNFPGRFSGRQFSNSRSEMNVSTLELGDSALYLCASSLEGAGANVLTFGAGSRLTVL.